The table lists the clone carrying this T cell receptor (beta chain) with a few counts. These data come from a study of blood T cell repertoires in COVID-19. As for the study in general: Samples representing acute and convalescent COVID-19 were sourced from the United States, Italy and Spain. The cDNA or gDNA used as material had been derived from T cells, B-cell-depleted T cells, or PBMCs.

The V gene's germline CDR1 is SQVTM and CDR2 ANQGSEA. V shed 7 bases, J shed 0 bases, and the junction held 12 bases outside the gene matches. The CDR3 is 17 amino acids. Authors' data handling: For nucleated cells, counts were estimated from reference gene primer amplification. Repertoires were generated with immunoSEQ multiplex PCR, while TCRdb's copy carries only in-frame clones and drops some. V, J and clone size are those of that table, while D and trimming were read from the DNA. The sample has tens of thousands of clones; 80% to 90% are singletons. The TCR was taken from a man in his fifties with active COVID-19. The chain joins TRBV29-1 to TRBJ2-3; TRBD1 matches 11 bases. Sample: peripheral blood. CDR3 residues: CSARTGGFNPSTDTQYF. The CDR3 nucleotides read TGCAGCGCCCGGACAGGGGGCTTTAACCCTAGCACAGATACGCAGTATTTT.